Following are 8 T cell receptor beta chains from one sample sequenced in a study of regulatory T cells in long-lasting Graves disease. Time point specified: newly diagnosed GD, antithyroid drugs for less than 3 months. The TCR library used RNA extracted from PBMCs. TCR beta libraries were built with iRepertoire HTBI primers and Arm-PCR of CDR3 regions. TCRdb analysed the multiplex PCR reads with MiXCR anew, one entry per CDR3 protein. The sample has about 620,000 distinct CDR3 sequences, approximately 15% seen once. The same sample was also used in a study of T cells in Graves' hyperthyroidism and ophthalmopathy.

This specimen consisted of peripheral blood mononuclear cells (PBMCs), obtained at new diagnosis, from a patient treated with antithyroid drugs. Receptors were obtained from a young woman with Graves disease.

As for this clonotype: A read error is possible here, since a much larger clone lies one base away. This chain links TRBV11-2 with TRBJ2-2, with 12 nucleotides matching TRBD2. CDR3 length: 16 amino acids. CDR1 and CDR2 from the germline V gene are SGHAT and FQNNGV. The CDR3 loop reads CASSLQLAGGDGELVF. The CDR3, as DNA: TGTGCCAGCAGCTTACAACTAGCGGGAGGTGACGGGGAGCTGGTTTTT.

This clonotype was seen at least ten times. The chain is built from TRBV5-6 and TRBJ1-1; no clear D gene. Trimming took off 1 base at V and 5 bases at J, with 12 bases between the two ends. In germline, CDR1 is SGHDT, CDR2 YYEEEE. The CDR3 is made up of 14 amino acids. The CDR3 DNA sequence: TGTGCCAGCAGCTTGCGTGAGGGTCGGACTGAAGCTTTCTTT. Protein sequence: CASSLREGRTEAFF.

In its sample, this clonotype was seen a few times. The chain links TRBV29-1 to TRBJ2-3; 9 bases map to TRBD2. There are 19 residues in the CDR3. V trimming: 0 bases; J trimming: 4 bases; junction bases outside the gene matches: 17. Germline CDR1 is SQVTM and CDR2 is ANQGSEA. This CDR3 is CSVEDRYGGGRALADTQYF. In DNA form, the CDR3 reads TGCAGCGTTGAAGATCGATATGGGGGCGGGAGGGCCTTGGCAGATACGCAGTATTTT.

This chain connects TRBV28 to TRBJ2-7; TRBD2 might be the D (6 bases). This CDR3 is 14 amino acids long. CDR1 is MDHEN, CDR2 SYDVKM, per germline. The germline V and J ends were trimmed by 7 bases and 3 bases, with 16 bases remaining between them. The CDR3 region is CASTTGLPNYEQYF. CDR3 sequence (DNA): TGTGCCAGCACCACCGGACTACCTAACTACGAGCAGTACTTC. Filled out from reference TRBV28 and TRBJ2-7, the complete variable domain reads DVKVTQSSRYLVKRTGEKVFLECVQDMDHENMFWYRQDPGLGLRLIYFSYDVKMKEKGDIPEGYSVSREKKERFSLILESASTNQTSMYLCASTTGLPNYEQYFGPGTRLTVT.

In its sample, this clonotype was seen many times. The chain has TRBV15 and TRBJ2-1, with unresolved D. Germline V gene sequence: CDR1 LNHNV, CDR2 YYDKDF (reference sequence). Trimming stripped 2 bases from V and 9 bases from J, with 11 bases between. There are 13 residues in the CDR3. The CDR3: CATSRPHGGEQFF. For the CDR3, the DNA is TGTGCCACCAGCAGACCCCACGGTGGTGAGCAGTTCTTC.

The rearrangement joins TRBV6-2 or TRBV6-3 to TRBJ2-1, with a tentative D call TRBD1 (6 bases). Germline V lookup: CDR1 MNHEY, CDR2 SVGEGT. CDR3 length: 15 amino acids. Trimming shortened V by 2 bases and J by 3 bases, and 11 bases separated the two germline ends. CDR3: CASSYAQGHYNEQFF. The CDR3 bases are TGTGCCAGCAGTTACGCCCAGGGACACTACAATGAGCAGTTCTTC.

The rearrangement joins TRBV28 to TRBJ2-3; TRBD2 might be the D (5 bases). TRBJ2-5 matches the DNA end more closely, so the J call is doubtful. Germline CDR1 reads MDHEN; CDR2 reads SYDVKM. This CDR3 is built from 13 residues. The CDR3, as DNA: TGTGCCAGCAGTTTGAAGAGGGCCGAGACCCAGTACTTC. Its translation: CASSLKRAETQYF.

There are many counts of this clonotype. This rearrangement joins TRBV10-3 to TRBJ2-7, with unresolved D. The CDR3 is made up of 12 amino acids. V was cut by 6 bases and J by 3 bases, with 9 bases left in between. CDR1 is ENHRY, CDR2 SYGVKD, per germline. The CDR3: CAISTDFYEQYF. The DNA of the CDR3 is TGTGCCATCAGCACCGACTTCTACGAGCAGTACTTC.